This T cell receptor beta chain was observed in a study of identifying expanded T cells in peripheral blood. In germline, CDR1 is MNHEY, CDR2 SMNVEV (reference sequence). CDR3 size: 15 residues. V lost 7 bases to trimming and J lost 1 base, with 15 bases between them. The repertoire was sequenced with immunoSEQ multiplex PCR; TCRdb's copy has only in-frame clones and lacks some. Of about 78,000 clones in the sample, 70% to 90% were seen once. The rearrangement joins TRBV27 to TRBJ2-3; maybe TRBD1 (8 bases). The sequenced material came from blood. The receptor was derived from a person between 18 and 69 years old in good health. The CDR3 protein is CASTRQGRGTDTQYF. The CDR3 nucleotides read TGTGCCAGCACCCGACAGGGGAGGGGCACAGATACGCAGTATTTT.